A selection of T cell receptor beta chains follows, all from one sample in a study of blood T cells in healthy people across ages. In TCRdb, the 5' RACE reads were re-called with MiXCR into one record per CDR3 protein. The top ten clones hold 5.5% to 8% of a sample with around 1.5 million distinct CDR3 sequences, almost 60% of them seen once. Source material: blood. These receptors originate from a man between 18 and 29 years old in good health. Both conserved end residues are part of each CDR3. Each record gives: V gene, clone size, D gene, J gene, CDR3 DNA, CDR3 protein. A D gene is named only where the DNA matches it firmly. Expanded clones are given a class, and other clones once, few, many or no size at all.

TRBV13	.	TRBD2	TRBJ2-1	TGTGCCAGCAGCTCCCGAGACCCACTAGCGGGAAGGAATGAGCAGTTCTTC	CASSSRDPLAGRNEQFF
TRBV20-1	few	.	TRBJ2-1	TGCAGTGCTAATCCAGGCTGGAATGAGCAGTTCTTC	CSANPGWNEQFF
TRBV12-3/TRBV12-4	.	.	TRBJ1-2	TGTGCCAGCAGTACCGTAGCGTCCAGGGCGAAGGACTATGGCTACACCTTC	CASSTVASRAKDYGYTF
TRBV7-9	few	TRBD2	TRBJ2-7	TGTGCCAGCAGCTTGCCTCCTAGCGGGACACCCTACGAGCAGTACTTC	CASSLPPSGTPYEQYF
TRBV7-6	.	.	TRBJ2-7	TGTGCCAGCAGCATCAAGGAGACAGGAGTCGAGCAGTACTTC	CASSIKETGVEQYF
TRBV3-1	.	.	TRBJ2-7	TGTGCCAGCAGCCAAGGGCGTTGGTACGAGCAGTACTTC	CASSQGRWYEQYF
TRBV27	.	.	TRBJ1-6	TGTGCCAGCAGGCTCTCCGGGAGAGCGGTTAATCCACCCCTCCACTTT	CASRLSGRAVNPPLHF
TRBV27	.	.	TRBJ2-3	TGTGCCAGCAGTCAAAGAGCGACAGGCCCAGATACGCAGTATTTT	CASSQRATGPDTQYF
TRBV7-9	.	TRBD1	TRBJ2-1	TGTGCCACCGGACAGGGGGGCTACAATGAGCAGTTCTTC	CATGQGGYNEQFF
TRBV29-1	.	.	TRBJ2-1	TGCAGCGTTGAAGGAAGTGTGAGCTCCTACAATGAGCAGTTCTTC	CSVEGSVSSYNEQFF
TRBV12-3/TRBV12-4	.	.	TRBJ2-3	TGTGCCAGCAGTTCATTCGGAACAGATACGCAGTATTTT	CASSSFGTDTQYF
TRBV7-9	.	TRBD1	TRBJ2-7	TGTGCCAGCAGCCGTTCTACGGACAGGGATGCGTGCGAGCAGTACTTC	CASSRSTDRDACEQYF
TRBV4-3	.	.	TRBJ2-7	TGCGCCAGCAGCCCCCCCTCCGGGACCGGGGCGATCTACGAGCAGTACTTC	CASSPPSGTGAIYEQYF
TRBV28	once	TRBD1	TRBJ2-7	TGTGCCAGCAGTCCGAACGCCGGGACAGGGGGCGCATACGAGCAGTACTTC	CASSPNAGTGGAYEQYF
TRBV29-1	.	.	TRBJ2-2	TGCAGCGTTGGTCCAGGGAACACCGGGGAGCTGTTTTTT	CSVGPGNTGELFF